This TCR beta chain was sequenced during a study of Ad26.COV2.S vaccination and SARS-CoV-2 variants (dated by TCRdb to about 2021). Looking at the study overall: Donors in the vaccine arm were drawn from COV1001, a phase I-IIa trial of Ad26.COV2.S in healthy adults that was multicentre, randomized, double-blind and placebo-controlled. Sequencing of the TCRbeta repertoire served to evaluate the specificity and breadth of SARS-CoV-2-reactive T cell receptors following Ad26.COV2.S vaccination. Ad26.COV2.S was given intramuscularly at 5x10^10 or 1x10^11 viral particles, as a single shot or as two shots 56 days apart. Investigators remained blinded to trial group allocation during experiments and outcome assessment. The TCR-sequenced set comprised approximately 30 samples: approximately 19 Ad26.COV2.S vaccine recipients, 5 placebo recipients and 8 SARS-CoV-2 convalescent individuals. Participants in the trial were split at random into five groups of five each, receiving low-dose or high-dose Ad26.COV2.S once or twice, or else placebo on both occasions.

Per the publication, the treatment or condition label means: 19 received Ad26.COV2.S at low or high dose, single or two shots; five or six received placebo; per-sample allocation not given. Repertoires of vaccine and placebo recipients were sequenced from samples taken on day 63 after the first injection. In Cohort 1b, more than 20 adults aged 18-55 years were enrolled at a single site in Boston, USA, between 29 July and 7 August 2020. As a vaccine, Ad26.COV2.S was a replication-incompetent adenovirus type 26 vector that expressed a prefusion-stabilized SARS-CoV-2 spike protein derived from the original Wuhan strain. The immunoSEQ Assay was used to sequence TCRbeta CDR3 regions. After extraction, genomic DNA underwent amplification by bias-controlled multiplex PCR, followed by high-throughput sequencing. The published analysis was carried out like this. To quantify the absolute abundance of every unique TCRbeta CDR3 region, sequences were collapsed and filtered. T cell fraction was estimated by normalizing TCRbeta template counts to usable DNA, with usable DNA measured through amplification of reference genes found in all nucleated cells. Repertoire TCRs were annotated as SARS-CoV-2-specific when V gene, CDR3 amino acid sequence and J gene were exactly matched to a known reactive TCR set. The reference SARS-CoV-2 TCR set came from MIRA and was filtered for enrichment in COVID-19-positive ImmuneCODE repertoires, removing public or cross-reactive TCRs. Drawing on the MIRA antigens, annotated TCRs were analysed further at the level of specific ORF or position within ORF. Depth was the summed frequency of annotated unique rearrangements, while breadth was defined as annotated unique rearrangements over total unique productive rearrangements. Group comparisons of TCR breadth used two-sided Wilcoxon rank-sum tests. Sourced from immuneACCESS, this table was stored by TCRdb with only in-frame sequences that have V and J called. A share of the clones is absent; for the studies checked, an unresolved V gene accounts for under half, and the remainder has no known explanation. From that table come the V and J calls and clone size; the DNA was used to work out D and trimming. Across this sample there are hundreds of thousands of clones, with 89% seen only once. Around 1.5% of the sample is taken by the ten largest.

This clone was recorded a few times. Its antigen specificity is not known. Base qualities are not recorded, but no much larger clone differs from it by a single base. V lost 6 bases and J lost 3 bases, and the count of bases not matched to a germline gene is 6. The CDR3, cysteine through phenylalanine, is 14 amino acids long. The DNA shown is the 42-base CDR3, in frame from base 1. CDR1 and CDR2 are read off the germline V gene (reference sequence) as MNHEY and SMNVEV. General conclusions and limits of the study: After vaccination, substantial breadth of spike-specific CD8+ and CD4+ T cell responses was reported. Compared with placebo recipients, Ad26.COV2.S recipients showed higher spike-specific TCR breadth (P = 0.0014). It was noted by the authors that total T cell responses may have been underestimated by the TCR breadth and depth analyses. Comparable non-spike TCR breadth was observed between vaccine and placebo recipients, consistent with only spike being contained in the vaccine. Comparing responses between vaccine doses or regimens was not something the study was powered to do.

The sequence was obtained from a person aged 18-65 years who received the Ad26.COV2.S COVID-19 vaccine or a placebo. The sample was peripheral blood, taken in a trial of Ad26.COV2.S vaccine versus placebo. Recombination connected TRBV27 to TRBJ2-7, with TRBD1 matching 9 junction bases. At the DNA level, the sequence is TGTGCCAGCAGGCGGGACAGGGAGATCTACGAGCAGTACTTC. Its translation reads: CASRRDREIYEQYF.